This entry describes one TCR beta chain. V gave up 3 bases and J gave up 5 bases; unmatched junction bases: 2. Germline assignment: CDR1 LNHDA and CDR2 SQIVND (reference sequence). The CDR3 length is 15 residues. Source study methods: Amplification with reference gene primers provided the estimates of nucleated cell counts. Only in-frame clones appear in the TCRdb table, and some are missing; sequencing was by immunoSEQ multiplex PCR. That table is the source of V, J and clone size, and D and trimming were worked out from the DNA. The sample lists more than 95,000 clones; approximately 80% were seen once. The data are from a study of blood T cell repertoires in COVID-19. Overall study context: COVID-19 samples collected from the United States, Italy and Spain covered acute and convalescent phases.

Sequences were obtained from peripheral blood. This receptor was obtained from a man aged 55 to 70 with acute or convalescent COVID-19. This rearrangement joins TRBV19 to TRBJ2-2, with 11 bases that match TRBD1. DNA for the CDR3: TGTGCCAGTAGTATGGGGACAGGGGGAACCGGGGAGCTGTTTTTT. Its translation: CASSMGTGGTGELFF. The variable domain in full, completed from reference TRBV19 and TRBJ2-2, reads DGGITQSPKYLFRKEGQNVTLSCEQNLNHDAMYWYRQDPGQGLRLIYYSQIVNDFQKGDIAEGYSVSREKKESFPLTVTSAQKNPTAFYLCASSMGTGGTGELFFGEGSRLTVL.